These 26 T cell receptor beta chains were sequenced from one sample in a study of blood T cells in healthy people across ages (dated by TCRdb to the mid-2010s). Preparation of the library involved 5' RACE. The instrument was an Illumina HiSeq 2500. A second 7 to 11 cycle PCR used a sample-barcoded 5' primer and a J-beta primer mix. The public reads were quality trimmed at Q25 with fastp and then assembled into clones with MiXCR by TCRdb, keeping productive beta chains. Rows are combined by CDR3 protein, so each entry shows the most common genes and DNA. The table for this sample lists roughly 500,000 distinct CDR3 sequences; 25% to 30% of them were counted only once. The ten largest clonotypes hold around a sixth of the sample. Sequences were obtained from blood. These receptors were collected from a woman aged 70 to 79 in good health.

The CDR3 reads CASSQAGGATEAFF. CDR3 in DNA: TGTGCCAGCAGCCAAGCGGGCGGAGCCACTGAAGCTTTCTTT. This chain uses TRBV3-1 with TRBJ1-1, with unresolved D. V was pared by 1 base and J by 4 bases, with 10 bases between. The V gene's germline CDR1 is LGHDT and CDR2 YNNKEL (reference sequence). The CDR3 sequence is 14 residues long.

The table lists this clonotype with a few counts. The CDR3 sequence: CASSVDRGRVWNEQFF. CDR3 DNA sequence: TGTGCCAGCAGCGTAGATCGGGGTCGGGTTTGGAATGAGCAGTTCTTC. The chain recombines TRBV9 with TRBJ2-7; possibly TRBD2 for D (5 bases). The DNA end favors TRBJ2-1, so the J call may be wrong. The CDR3 spans 16 residues. The V gene's germline CDR1 is SGDLS and CDR2 YYNGEE.

The J gene is TRBJ2-7, the V gene TRBV4-3; 10 nucleotides align to TRBD2. In germline, CDR1 is LGHNA, CDR2 YSLEER. The CDR3 is 16 residues long. After removal of 1 base from V and 7 bases from J, the junction contained 10 bases not matched to a gene. CDR3 sequence (DNA): TGCGCCAGCAGCCAAGGGTCTAGCGGGGGCCTAGGGGAGCAGTACTTC. The encoded protein is CASSQGSSGGLGEQYF.

This clonotype was observed at least ten times. The chain couples TRBV11-3 to TRBJ2-7; no definite D call. The CDR3 is made up of 13 amino acids. V was shortened by 8 bases and J by 0 bases, with 11 bases between the two germline ends. CDR1 is SGHNT and CDR2 is YENEEA in the germline V gene. The CDR3 sequence is CASGRLDSYEQYF. Here the CDR3 DNA reads TGTGCCAGCGGCAGGTTGGACTCCTACGAGCAGTACTTC.

This clonotype was counted only a few times. The chain recombines TRBV5-1 with TRBJ2-5; 11 bases align to TRBD2. The CDR3 runs 15 residues. The germline V gene has CDR1 SGHRS and CDR2 YFSETQ. The junction had 8 bases not matched to a gene; V was cut back by 5 bases and J by 5 bases. The DNA of the CDR3 is TGCGCCAGCAGGCCCCTAGCGGGGGGTTTGGAGACCCAGTACTTC. It codes for CASRPLAGGLETQYF.

This clonotype turned up a few times. This chain links TRBV5-1 with TRBJ2-5; D perhaps matches TRBD2 (7 bases). The J call is uncertain, as TRBJ2-1 better fits the DNA end. Germline CDR1 is SGHRS and CDR2 is YFSETQ. The CDR3 extends over 12 amino acids. CDR3: CASSFQGGGQFF. For the CDR3, the DNA is TGCGCCAGCAGCTTCCAAGGGGGGGGGCAGTTCTTC.

This clonotype was seen only a few times. The chain carries TRBV4-3 and TRBJ2-5; perhaps D is TRBD1 or TRBD2 (5 bases each). The DNA end lines up better with TRBJ2-1; the J call may be wrong. This CDR3 has 15 residues. CDR1 and CDR2 from the germline V gene are LGHNA and YSLEER. Here the CDR3 reads CASSQEGDPLNEQFF. CDR3 sequence (DNA): TGCGCCAGCAGCCAAGAGGGGGACCCACTCAATGAGCAGTTCTTC.

The genes are TRBV20-1 and TRBJ1-4, with TRBD1 as a possible D gene (5 bases). Per the germline V gene, CDR1 is DFQATT and CDR2 is SNEGSKA (reference sequence). Trimming left V 6 bases short and J 3 bases short, with 20 bases between. CDR3 length: 16 amino acids. CDR3: CSATSRARAANEKLFF. DNA of the CDR3: TGCAGTGCCACAAGCAGGGCCCGGGCAGCTAATGAAAAACTGTTTTTT.

V is TRBV10-3 and J is TRBJ1-2, with D unclear. CDR3 length: 14 residues. Germline assignment: CDR1 ENHRY and CDR2 SYGVKD. Trimming stripped 8 bases from V and 0 bases from J, with 13 bases between. For the CDR3, the DNA is TGTGCCATCGGAAATGCCTTAGCTAACTATGGCTACACCTTC. It codes for CAIGNALANYGYTF.

The V gene is TRBV12-3 or TRBV12-4, the J gene TRBJ2-5, with a tentative D call TRBD2 (7 bases). With the DNA end fitting TRBJ2-7 better, the J assignment may be wrong. There are 15 residues in the CDR3. CDR3 nucleotides: TGTGCCAGCAGTCCCCCGGGGGGCCGTCTCTACGAGCAGTACTTC. Amino acids: CASSPPGGRLYEQYF.

This clonotype has only a few counts. The chain joins TRBV7-2 to TRBJ2-7, with D possibly being TRBD1 (5 bases). Between the trimmed V and J ends, which lost 1 base and 4 bases, there was a span of 23 bases. In germline, CDR1 is SGHTA, CDR2 FQGNSA. CDR3 length: 18 amino acids. The CDR3 protein is CASSLGPPPRGRGYEQYF. For the CDR3, the DNA is TGTGCCAGCAGCTTAGGGCCCCCCCCGAGAGGAAGGGGATACGAGCAGTACTTC.

The genes are TRBV6-2 or TRBV6-3 and TRBJ2-1; no firm D call. This CDR3 region has 12 residues. Trimming stripped 2 bases from V and 10 bases from J, with 9 bases between. Germline CDR1 is MNHEY and CDR2 is SVGEGT. CDR3 coding DNA: TGTGCCAGCAGTTACCCTACCAGGGAGCAGTTCTTC. It yields the protein CASSYPTREQFF.

A few counts support this clonotype. The chain employs TRBV7-2 and TRBJ2-7; D remains ambiguous. V lost 0 bases, J lost 8 bases, and 8 bases lay in between. The CDR3 is 12 residues long. Germline lookup yields CDR1 SGHTA and CDR2 FQGNSA. This CDR3 reads CASSLAIYKQYF. The CDR3 DNA follows: TGTGCCAGCAGCTTAGCTATTTACAAGCAGTACTTC.

The sample holds a few counts of this clonotype. The chain combines TRBV7-2 with TRBJ2-3, with 8 bases fitting TRBD1. J was trimmed by 4 bases and V by 5 bases; bases with no gene match: 2. CDR1 and CDR2 from the germline V gene are SGHTA and FQGNSA. The CDR3 sequence is 13 residues long. This CDR3 is CASSDRGSDTQYF. The CDR3 coding sequence is TGTGCCAGCAGCGACAGGGGATCAGATACGCAGTATTTT.

J is TRBJ1-4 and V is TRBV20-1; TRBD1 might be the D (6 bases). CDR3 size: 16 residues. Germline values: CDR1 DFQATT, CDR2 SNEGSKA (reference sequence). Trimming removed 1 base from V and 8 bases from J, with 20 bases in between. The CDR3 spells CSARGAVRGGQEKLFF. In DNA, the CDR3 is TGCAGTGCTAGAGGCGCTGTCAGGGGAGGACAGGAAAAACTGTTTTTT.

There are a few counts of this clonotype. The chain uses TRBV20-1 and TRBJ2-5, with 8 bases matching TRBD2. The V segment lost 6 bases and the J segment 4 bases; nucleotides outside the gene matches: 16. CDR1 DFQATT and CDR2 SNEGSKA come from the germline V gene (reference sequence). The CDR3 totals 16 residues. The CDR3 is CSAMGVAGQVGETQYF. CDR3 DNA sequence: TGCAGTGCCATGGGAGTAGCGGGGCAGGTTGGAGAGACCCAGTACTTC.

This clonotype was seen ten or more times. This sequence joins TRBV9 and TRBJ1-2, with 8 bases matching TRBD1. The CDR3 loop spans 15 amino acids. Germline CDR1 SGDLS, CDR2 YYNGEE. Trimming cost V 4 bases and J 4 bases; bases outside gene matches: 9. CDR3 in amino acids: CASSIETGGTYGYTF. CDR3 DNA sequence: TGTGCCAGCAGCATAGAAACAGGGGGAACCTATGGCTACACCTTC.

The genes are TRBV12-5 and TRBJ2-5, with 7 bases identical to TRBD1. Germline V gene lookup returns CDR1 LGHNT and CDR2 FRNRAP. The J segment lost 1 base and the V segment lost 6 bases, leaving 11 bases of the junction unmatched. The CDR3 contains 16 residues. CDR3 protein: CASGTKGAVGQETQYF. The CDR3 DNA is TGTGCTAGTGGCACCAAGGGGGCAGTTGGCCAAGAGACCCAGTACTTC.

V usage is TRBV7-2 and J usage is TRBJ1-4, with 8 bases lining up with TRBD1. The CDR3 runs 17 residues. After removal of 1 base from V and 3 bases from J, the junction contained 7 bases not matched to a gene. In germline, CDR1 is SGHTA, CDR2 FQGNSA. CDR3 DNA sequence: TGTGCCAGCAGCTTAGGGATCCAGGGGGCTCCTAATGAAAAACTGTTTTTT. It translates to CASSLGIQGAPNEKLFF. The variable domain in full, with the rest retrieved from reference TRBV7-2 and TRBJ1-4, is GAGVSQSPSNKVTEKGKDVELRCDPISGHTALYWYRQSLGQGLEFLIYFQGNSAPDKSGLPSDRFSAERTGGSVSTLTIQRTQQEDSAVYLCASSLGIQGAPNEKLFFGSGTQLSVL.

The V and J genes are TRBV4-1 and TRBJ2-3; 7 bases are a match to TRBD1. Per the germline V gene, CDR1 is MGHRA and CDR2 is YSYEKL. Germline trimming cut 0 bases from V and 2 bases from J; bases unmatched to any gene: 5. This CDR3 spans 16 amino acids. CDR3 region: CASSQDWDSHTDTQYF. The CDR3 nucleotides are TGCGCCAGCAGCCAAGATTGGGACAGCCACACAGATACGCAGTATTTT.

The chain links TRBV4-2 to TRBJ2-7; maybe TRBD1 (6 bases). Germline CDR1 reads LGHNA; CDR2 reads YNFKEQ. CDR3 length: 15 residues. The ends were cut back, 0 bases at V and 0 bases at J, with 9 bases in the middle. The DNA of the CDR3 is TGTGCCAGCAGCCAAGAAAGACAGGACTCCTACGAGCAGTACTTC. Translated: CASSQERQDSYEQYF.

This chain uses TRBV29-1 with TRBJ2-7; a weak D match, TRBD2 (7 bases). Trimming pared 7 bases from V and 3 bases from J, leaving 16 bases between. Germline V gene data show CDR1 as SQVTM and CDR2 as ANQGSEA. This CDR3 contains 13 residues. The CDR3 protein is CSAWGGGHYEQYF. DNA of the CDR3: TGCAGCGCCTGGGGAGGGGGTCACTACGAGCAGTACTTC.

This clonotype was counted a few times. As DNA, the CDR3 is TGCGCCAGCAGCCCCCTTCCGGGGGACCGGAACATTCAGTACTTC. It is translated as CASSPLPGDRNIQYF. V gene TRBV5-1 combines with J gene TRBJ2-4; possibly TRBD2 for D (6 bases). CDR1 and CDR2 (germline): SGHRS, YFSETQ. The CDR3 has 15 amino acids. V lost 4 bases to trimming and J lost 7 bases, with 18 bases between them.

This sequence joins TRBV19 and TRBJ1-1; a weak D match, TRBD1 (6 bases). Germline lookup yields CDR1 LNHDA and CDR2 SQIVND (reference sequence). The CDR3 covers 13 residues. The ends were cut back, 4 bases at V and 6 bases at J, with 12 bases in the middle. The CDR3 nucleotides are TGTGCCAGTAGTACTACAGGGTGGTCTGAAGCTTTCTTT. Its translation: CASSTTGWSEAFF. Variable domain in full (rest from reference TRBV19 and TRBJ1-1): DGGITQSPKYLFRKEGQNVTLSCEQNLNHDAMYWYRQDPGQGLRLIYYSQIVNDFQKGDIAEGYSVSREKKESFPLTVTSAQKNPTAFYLCASSTTGWSEAFFGQGTRLTVV.

In its sample, this clonotype was seen a few times. CDR3 sequence (DNA): TGCAGTGCTAGAGGGCAGGGGATAGATACGCAGTATTTT. It is translated as CSARGQGIDTQYF. This sequence joins TRBV20-1 and TRBJ2-3, with a tentative D call TRBD1 (6 bases). This CDR3 has 13 residues. V shed 1 base and J shed 5 bases, with 10 bases lying between them. Germline CDR1 DFQATT, CDR2 SNEGSKA (reference sequence).

Comment on this clonotype: The junction departs from the called germline gene at one end, perhaps through a read error. In DNA, the CDR3 is TGTGCCAGCAGTTTAGGCAGACGACAGTGGGGCTACGGGCAGTACTTC. Translated, it gives CASSLGRRQWGYGQYF. This sequence joins TRBV12-3 or TRBV12-4 and TRBJ2-7; D may be TRBD1 (5 bases). CDR3 length: 16 amino acids.